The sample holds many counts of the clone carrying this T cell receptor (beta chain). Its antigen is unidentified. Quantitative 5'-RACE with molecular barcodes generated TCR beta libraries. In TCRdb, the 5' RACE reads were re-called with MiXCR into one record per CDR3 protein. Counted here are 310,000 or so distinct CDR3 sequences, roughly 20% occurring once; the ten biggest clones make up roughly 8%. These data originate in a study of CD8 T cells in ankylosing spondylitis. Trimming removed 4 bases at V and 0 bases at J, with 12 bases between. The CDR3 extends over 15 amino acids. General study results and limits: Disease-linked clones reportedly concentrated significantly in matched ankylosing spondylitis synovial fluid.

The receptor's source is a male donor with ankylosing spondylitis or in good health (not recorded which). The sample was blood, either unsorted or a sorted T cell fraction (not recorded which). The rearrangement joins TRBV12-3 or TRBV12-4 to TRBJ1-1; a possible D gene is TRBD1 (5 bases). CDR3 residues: CASSSGRPMNTEAFF. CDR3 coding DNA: TGTGCCAGCAGTTCAGGGCGCCCCATGAACACTGAAGCTTTCTTT.